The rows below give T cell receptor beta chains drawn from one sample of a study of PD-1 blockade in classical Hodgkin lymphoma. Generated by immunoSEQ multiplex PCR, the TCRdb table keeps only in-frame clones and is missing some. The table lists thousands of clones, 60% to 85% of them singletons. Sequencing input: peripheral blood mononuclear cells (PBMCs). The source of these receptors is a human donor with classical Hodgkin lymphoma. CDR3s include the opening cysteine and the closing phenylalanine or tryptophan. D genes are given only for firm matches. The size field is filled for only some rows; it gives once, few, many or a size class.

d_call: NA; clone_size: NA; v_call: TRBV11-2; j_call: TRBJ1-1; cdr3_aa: CASTRWGEPGNTEAFF; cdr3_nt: TGTGCCAGCACCCGGTGGGGGGAACCGGGAAATACTGAAGCTTTCTTT
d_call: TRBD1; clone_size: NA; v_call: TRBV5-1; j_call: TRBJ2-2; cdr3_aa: CASSPRAQGLAGELFF; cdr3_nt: TGCGCCAGCAGCCCCAGGGCACAGGGGTTGGCCGGGGAGCTGTTTTTT
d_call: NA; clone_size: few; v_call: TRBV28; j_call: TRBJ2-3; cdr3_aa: CASDLASGHTDTQYF; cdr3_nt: TGTGCCAGCGATTTGGCTTCGGGCCACACAGATACGCAGTATTTT
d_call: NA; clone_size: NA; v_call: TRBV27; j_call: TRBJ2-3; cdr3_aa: CASSFSTTDTQYF; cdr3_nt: TGTGCCAGCAGTTTCAGTACCACAGATACGCAGTATTTT
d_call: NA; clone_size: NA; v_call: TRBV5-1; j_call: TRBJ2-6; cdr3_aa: CASSSPTDGSSGANVLTF; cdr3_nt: TGCGCCAGCAGCTCCCCGACGGACGGGAGCTCTGGGGCCAACGTCCTGACTTTC
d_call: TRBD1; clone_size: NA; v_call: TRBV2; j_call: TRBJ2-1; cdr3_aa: CASSEDRGRDEQFF; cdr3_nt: TGTGCCAGCAGTGAGGACAGGGGTAGGGATGAGCAGTTCTTC
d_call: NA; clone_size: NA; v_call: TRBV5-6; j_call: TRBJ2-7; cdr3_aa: CASSRGKGEQYF; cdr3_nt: TGTGCCAGCAGCAGGGGGAAGGGCGAGCAGTACTTC
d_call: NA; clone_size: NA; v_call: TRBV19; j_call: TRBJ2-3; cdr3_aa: CASSDSLLDTQYF; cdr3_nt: TGTGCCAGTTCGGACTCCCTCCTAGATACGCAGTATTTT
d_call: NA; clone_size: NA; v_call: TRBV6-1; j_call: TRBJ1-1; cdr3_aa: CASSFLRGYTEAFF; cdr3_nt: TGTGCCAGCAGTTTTCTCAGGGGATACACTGAAGCTTTCTTT
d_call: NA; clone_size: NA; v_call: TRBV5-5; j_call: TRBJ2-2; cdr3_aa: CASSLARELFF; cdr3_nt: TGTGCCAGCAGCTTGGCCCGGGAGCTGTTTTTT
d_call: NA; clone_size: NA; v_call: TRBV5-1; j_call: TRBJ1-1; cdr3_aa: CASSLEEGTEAFF; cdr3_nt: TGCGCCAGCAGTTTGGAGGAAGGCACTGAAGCTTTCTTT
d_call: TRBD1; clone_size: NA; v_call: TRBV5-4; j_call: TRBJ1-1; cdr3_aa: CASSRGTVGNTEAFF; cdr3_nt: TGTGCCAGCAGCAGGGGGACAGTAGGGAACACTGAAGCTTTCTTT
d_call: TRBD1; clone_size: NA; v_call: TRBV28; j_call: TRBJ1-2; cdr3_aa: CASSRTGQPYGYTF; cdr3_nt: TGTGCCAGCAGTCGCACGGGACAGCCATATGGCTACACCTTC
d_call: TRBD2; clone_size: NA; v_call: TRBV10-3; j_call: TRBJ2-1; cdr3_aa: CAISEPFSGRASNEQFF; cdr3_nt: TGTGCCATCAGTGAGCCCTTTAGCGGGAGGGCTTCCAATGAGCAGTTCTTC
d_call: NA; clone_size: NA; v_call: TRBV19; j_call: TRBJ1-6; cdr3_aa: CASTLGGRSPLHF; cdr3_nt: TGTGCCAGTACCCTGGGGGGACGCTCACCCCTCCACTTT
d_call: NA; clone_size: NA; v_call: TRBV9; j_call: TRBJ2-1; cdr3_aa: CASSLNLRDPQFF; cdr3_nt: TGTGCCAGCAGCCTAAACCTCCGGGACCCGCAGTTCTTC
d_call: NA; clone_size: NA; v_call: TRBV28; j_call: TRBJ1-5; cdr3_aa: CASSPHYSNQPQHF; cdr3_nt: TGTGCCAGCAGTCCCCACTATAGCAATCAGCCCCAGCATTTT
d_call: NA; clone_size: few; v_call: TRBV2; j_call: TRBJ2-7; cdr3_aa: CASSEATGYEQYF; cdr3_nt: TGTGCCAGCAGTGAAGCGACCGGGTACGAGCAGTACTTC
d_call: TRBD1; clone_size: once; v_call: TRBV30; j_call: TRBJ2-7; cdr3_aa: CAPRQGPYEQYF; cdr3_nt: TGTGCCCCCAGACAGGGCCCCTACGAGCAGTACTTC
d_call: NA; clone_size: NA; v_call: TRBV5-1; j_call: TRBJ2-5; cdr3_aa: CASSTEGPRETQYF; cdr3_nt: TGCGCCAGCAGTACGGAGGGCCCCCGAGAGACCCAGTACTTC
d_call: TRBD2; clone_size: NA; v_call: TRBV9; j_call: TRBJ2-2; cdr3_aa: CASSVPTSGSLNTGELFF; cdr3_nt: TGTGCCAGCAGCGTCCCAACTAGCGGGAGCTTAAACACCGGGGAGCTGTTTTTT
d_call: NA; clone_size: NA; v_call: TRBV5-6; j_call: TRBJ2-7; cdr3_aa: CASSLNRWAQYF; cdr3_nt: TGTGCCAGCAGCTTGAATCGGTGGGCGCAGTACTTC
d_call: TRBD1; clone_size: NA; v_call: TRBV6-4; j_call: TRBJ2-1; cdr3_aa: CASSYEWDRGNEQFF; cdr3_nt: TGTGCCAGCAGTTATGAGTGGGACAGAGGCAATGAGCAGTTCTTC
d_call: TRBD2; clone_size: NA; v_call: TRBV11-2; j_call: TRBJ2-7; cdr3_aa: CASSMGGVFYEQYF; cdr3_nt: TGTGCCAGCAGCATGGGGGGGGTTTTCTACGAGCAGTACTTC
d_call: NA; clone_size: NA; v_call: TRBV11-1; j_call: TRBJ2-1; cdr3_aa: CASSFPPPYNEQFF; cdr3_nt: TGTGCCAGCAGCTTTCCCCCCCCCTACAATGAGCAGTTCTTC
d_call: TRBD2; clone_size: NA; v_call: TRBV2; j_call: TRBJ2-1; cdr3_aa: CASSEARLAGGYYNEQFF; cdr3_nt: TGTGCCAGCAGTGAAGCGCGACTAGCGGGGGGTTACTACAATGAGCAGTTCTTC
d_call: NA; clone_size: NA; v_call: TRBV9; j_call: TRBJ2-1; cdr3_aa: CASSVLDGYNEQFF; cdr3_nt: TGTGCCAGCAGCGTCCTGGACGGTTACAATGAGCAGTTCTTC
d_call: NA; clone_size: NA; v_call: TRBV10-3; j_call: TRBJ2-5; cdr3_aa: CAISKGDPETQYF; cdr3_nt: TGTGCCATCAGTAAGGGGGATCCGGAGACCCAGTACTTC
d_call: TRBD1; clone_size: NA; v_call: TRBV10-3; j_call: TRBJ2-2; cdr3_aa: CAILRGQENTGELFF; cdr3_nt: TGTGCCATCCTGAGGGGACAGGAGAACACCGGGGAGCTGTTTTTT
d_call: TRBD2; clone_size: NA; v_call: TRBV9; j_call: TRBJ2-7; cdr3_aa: CASSALAGTYEQYF; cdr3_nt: TGTGCCAGCAGCGCCTTAGCGGGAACCTACGAGCAGTACTTC
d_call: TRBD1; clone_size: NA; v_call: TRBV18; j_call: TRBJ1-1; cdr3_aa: CASSPLTGDTEAFF; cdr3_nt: TGTGCCAGCTCACCCCTAACAGGGGACACTGAAGCTTTCTTT
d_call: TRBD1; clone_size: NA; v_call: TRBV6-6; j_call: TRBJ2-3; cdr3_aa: CASSYGTGGKDTQYF; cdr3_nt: TGTGCCAGCAGTTACGGGACAGGGGGAAAAGATACGCAGTATTTT
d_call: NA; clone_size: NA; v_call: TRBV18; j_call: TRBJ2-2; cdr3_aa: CASSPTGPGAQTGELFF; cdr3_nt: TGTGCCAGCTCACCGACGGGTCCAGGGGCGCAAACCGGGGAGCTGTTTTTT
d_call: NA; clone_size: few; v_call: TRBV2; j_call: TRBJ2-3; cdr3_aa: CASSATPDTQYF; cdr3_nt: TGTGCCAGCTCGGCAACCCCAGATACGCAGTATTTT
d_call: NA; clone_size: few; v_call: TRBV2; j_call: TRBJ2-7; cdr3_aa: CASSESQGLTYEQYF; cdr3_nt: TGTGCCAGCAGTGAATCCCAGGGCCTAACCTACGAGCAGTACTTC
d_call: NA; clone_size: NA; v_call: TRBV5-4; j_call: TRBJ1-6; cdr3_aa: CASSLASGGTDSPLHF; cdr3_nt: TGTGCCAGCAGCTTGGCCAGTGGGGGGACGGATTCACCCCTCCACTTT
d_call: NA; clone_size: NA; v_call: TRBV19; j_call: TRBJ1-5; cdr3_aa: CASSSPQRQPQHF; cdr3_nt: TGTGCCAGTAGTAGCCCCCAGCGGCAGCCCCAGCATTTT
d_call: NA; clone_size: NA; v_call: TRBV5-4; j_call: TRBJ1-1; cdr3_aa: CATSGVAETEAFF; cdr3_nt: TGTGCCACTTCGGGAGTGGCGGAAACTGAAGCTTTCTTT
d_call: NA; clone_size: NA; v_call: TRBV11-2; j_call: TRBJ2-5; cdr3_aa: CASSPPTQETQYF; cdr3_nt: TGTGCCAGCAGCCCCCCGACCCAAGAGACCCAGTACTTC
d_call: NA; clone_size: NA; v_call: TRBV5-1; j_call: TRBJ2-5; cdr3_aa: CASSYSGTAQETQYF; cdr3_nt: TGCGCCAGCAGTTACTCCGGGACCGCACAAGAGACCCAGTACTTC
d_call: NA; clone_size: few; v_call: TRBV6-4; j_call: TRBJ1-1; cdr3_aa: CASSPRSENTEAFF; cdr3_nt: TGTGCCAGCAGTCCCCGGTCCGAAAACACTGAAGCTTTCTTT
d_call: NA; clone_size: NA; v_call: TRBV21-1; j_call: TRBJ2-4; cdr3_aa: CASSKESGPFNLAKNIQYF; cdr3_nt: TGTGCCAGCAGCAAAGAGTCGGGCCCCTTTAATCTAGCCAAAAACATTCAGTACTTC
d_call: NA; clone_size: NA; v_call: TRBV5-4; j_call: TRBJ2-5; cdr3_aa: CASSLVSQETQYF; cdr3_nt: TGTGCCAGCAGCTTGGTTTCCCAAGAGACCCAGTACTTC
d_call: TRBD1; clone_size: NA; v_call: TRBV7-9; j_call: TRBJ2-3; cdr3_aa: CASSPRDRVTDTQYF; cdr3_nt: TGTGCCAGCAGCCCTAGGGACAGGGTCACAGATACGCAGTATTTT
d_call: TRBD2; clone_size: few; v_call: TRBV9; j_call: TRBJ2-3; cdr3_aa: CASSVAGREGVDTQYF; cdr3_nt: TGTGCCAGCAGCGTAGCTGGGCGGGAGGGCGTAGATACGCAGTATTTT
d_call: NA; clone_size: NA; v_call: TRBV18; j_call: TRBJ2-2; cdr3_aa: CASSPLQDPTGELFF; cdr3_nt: TGTGCCAGCTCACCACTGCAGGATCCCACCGGGGAGCTGTTTTTT
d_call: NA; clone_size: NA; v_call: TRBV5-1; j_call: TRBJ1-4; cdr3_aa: CASSLAGSTNEKLFF; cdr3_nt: TGCGCCAGCAGCTTGGCCGGGAGTACGAATGAAAAACTGTTTTTT
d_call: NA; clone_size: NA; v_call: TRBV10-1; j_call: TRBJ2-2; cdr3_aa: CASSELRAGELFF; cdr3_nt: TGCGCCAGCAGTGAGTTAAGAGCCGGGGAGCTGTTTTTT
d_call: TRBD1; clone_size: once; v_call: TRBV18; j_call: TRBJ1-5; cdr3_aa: CASSPGQRTQPQHF; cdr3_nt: TGTGCCAGCTCACCGGGACAGAGAACTCAGCCCCAGCATTTT
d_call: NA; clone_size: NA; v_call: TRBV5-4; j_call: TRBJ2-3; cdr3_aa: CASSPEAGETDTQYF; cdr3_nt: TGTGCCAGCAGCCCGGAGGCAGGGGAGACAGATACGCAGTATTTT
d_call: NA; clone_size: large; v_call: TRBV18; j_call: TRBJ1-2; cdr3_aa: CASSPRERHATLF; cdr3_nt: TGTGCCAGCTCACCAAGGGAGAGGCACGCTACCCTCTTC
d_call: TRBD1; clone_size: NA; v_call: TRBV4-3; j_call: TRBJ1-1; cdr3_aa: CASSQPGQGRLAEAFF; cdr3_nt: TGCGCCAGCAGCCAACCCGGACAGGGAAGACTGGCTGAAGCTTTCTTT
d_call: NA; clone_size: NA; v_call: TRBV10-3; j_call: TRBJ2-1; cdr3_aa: CAIKEETYNEQFF; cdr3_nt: TGTGCCATCAAGGAGGAAACGTACAATGAGCAGTTCTTC
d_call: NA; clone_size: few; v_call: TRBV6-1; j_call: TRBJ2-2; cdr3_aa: CASSEALWAGELFF; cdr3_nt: TGTGCCAGCAGTGAAGCGCTGTGGGCCGGGGAGCTGTTTTTT
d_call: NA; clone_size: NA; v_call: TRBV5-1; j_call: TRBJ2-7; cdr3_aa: CASSLGSGGYEQYF; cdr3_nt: TGCGCCAGCAGCTTGGGTAGCGGAGGCTACGAGCAGTACTTC
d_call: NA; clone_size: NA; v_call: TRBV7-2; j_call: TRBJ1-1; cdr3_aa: CASSLVGINTEAFF; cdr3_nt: TGTGCCAGCAGCTTAGTCGGGATCAACACTGAAGCTTTCTTT
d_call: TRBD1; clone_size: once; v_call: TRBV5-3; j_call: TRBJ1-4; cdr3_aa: CARSFLRQGASVKLFF; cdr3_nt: TGTGCCAGAAGCTTTTTGCGACAGGGGGCATCCGTAAAACTGTTTTTT
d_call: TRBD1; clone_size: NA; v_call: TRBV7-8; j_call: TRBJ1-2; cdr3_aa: CASSFSNRDRGREGYTF; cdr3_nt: TGTGCCAGCAGCTTCTCGAACCGGGACAGGGGGCGCGAGGGCTACACCTTC